The 27 T cell receptor beta chains in this list originate from one sample, sequenced in a study of beta chain features in type 1 diabetes. The sequenced template was cDNA made from the entire isolated RNA. TCRdb's table, derived via immunoSEQ multiplex PCR, lists solely in-frame clones and lacks some. The profile covers nearly 350,000 clones, with 8% appearing a single time and around 0.44% taken by the ten largest. The sequenced sample consisted of central memory CD4+ T cells from blood. These TCRs come from a woman aged 18-29 years in good health.

This clone has a count of ten or more. The chain recombines TRBV6-6 with TRBJ2-3; 9 bases map to TRBD1. The CDR3 consists of 15 residues. The ends lost 0 bases at V and 4 bases at J; junction bases unmatched: 2. Looked up from germline, CDR1 is MNHNY and CDR2 is SVGAGI (reference sequence). Here the CDR3 DNA reads TGTGCCAGCAGTTACTCGGGACAGGGAGCAGATACGCAGTATTTT. This sequence encodes CASSYSGQGADTQYF.

The chain uses TRBV9 and TRBJ1-2, with a possible D match to TRBD1 (5 bases). The CDR3 covers 13 residues. V was trimmed by 1 base and J by 7 bases, leaving 11 bases between them. The germline gives CDR1 SGDLS, CDR2 YYNGEE. This chain's CDR3 is CASSVTPGVGYTF. CDR3 in DNA: TGTGCCAGCAGCGTAACCCCGGGGGTTGGCTACACCTTC.

Comment on this clone: Compared with germline, one end of the junction differs, possibly owing to a read error. The V call is TRBV25-1, the J call TRBJ2-3, with 7 bases that match TRBD2. The CDR3 loop spans 14 amino acids. Germline V lookup: CDR1 MGHDK, CDR2 SYGVNS. In DNA form, the CDR3 reads TGTGACAGCAGTGCTAGCGGAAGCACAGATACGCAGTATTTT. This gives the protein CDSSASGSTDTQYF.

This clone was observed a few times. The V gene is TRBV9, the J gene TRBJ2-7; D possibly corresponds to TRBD2 (6 bases). This CDR3 region has 15 residues. Per germline, CDR1 SGDLS and CDR2 YYNGEE. Trimming shortened V by 0 bases and J by 2 bases, and 12 bases separated the two germline ends. The CDR3 region has the DNA TGTGCCAGCAGCGTAGGCCTAGCGAGAACCTACGAGCAGTACTTC. Translation gives CASSVGLARTYEQYF.

V is TRBV14 and J is TRBJ2-5, with 10 positions matching TRBD2. From germline, CDR1 is SGHDN and CDR2 FVKESK. V dropped 1 base and J dropped 5; count of bases not matched to a gene: 13. The CDR3 has 18 residues. CDR3 loop: CASSQGLLAGVPGETQYF. CDR3 coding DNA: TGTGCCAGCAGCCAAGGGTTGCTAGCGGGAGTCCCTGGGGAGACCCAGTACTTC.

This clone was counted a few times. In nucleotides, the CDR3 is TGTGCCAGCAGCTTAACGGGACAGGCCTACGAGCAGTACTTC. Protein sequence: CASSLTGQAYEQYF. The rearrangement joins TRBV7-2 to TRBJ2-7; 8 nucleotides align to TRBD1. V lost 2 bases, J lost 2 bases, and 2 bases stayed unmatched. The CDR3 has 14 residues. CDR1 is SGHTA, CDR2 FQGNSA, per germline.

The table lists this clone with a few counts. The chain carries TRBV7-3 and TRBJ2-3, with 9 nucleotides matching TRBD2. The CDR3 sequence is 16 residues long. V dropped 5 bases and J dropped 4; count of bases not matched to a gene: 10. The germline V gene has CDR1 SGHTA and CDR2 FQGTGA. CDR3 sequence: CASSRRAGGMPDTQYF. The CDR3 nucleotides read TGTGCCAGCAGCCGGCGAGCGGGAGGTATGCCAGATACGCAGTATTTT.

This clone has only a few counts. The rearrangement links TRBV5-1 to TRBJ2-7, with D perhaps matching TRBD2 (5 bases). This CDR3 has 14 amino acids. Germline CDR1 is SGHRS and CDR2 is YFSETQ. V was pared by 1 base and J by 5 bases, with 13 bases between. The CDR3 reads CASSLTKEVHEQYF. For the CDR3, the DNA is TGCGCCAGCAGCTTGACCAAGGAGGTACACGAGCAGTACTTC.

This clone appeared a few times. The V call is TRBV5-4, the J call TRBJ1-4, with 7 bases lining up with TRBD1. V gave up 4 bases and J gave up 0 bases; unmatched junction bases: 6. Germline V gene sequence: CDR1 SGHNT, CDR2 YYREEE (reference sequence). The CDR3 is made up of 16 amino acids. The DNA for the CDR3 is TGTGCCAGCAGCCTCGGACAGGCGTCAACTAATGAAAAACTGTTTTTT. Protein product: CASSLGQASTNEKLFF.

The sample holds a few counts of this clone. This chain links TRBV7-3 with TRBJ2-1; 8 bases match TRBD2. CDR1 and CDR2 (germline): SGHTA, FQGTGA. Trimming removed 6 bases from V and 0 bases from J; junction bases left unmatched: 4. CDR3 length: 15 amino acids. The CDR3 coding sequence is TGTGCCAGCAGGGAAAGCGGGAGCTCCTACAATGAGCAGTTCTTC. Translated, it gives CASRESGSSYNEQFF.

This clone was detected only a few times. This chain joins TRBV4-1 and TRBJ1-5; no firm D call. CDR1 is MGHRA and CDR2 is YSYEKL in the germline V gene. This CDR3 comprises 15 residues. V was clipped by 4 bases and J by 1 base, with 11 bases between them. The CDR3 reads CASSREQRSNQPQHF. Here the CDR3 DNA reads TGCGCCAGCAGCCGCGAACAGAGAAGCAATCAGCCCCAGCATTTT.

This clone was seen more than once but under ten times. The J gene is TRBJ2-7, the V gene TRBV11-2; weak D call: TRBD2 (5 bases). The CDR3 has 14 residues. Germline V lookup: CDR1 SGHAT, CDR2 FQNNGV. The V gene lost 0 bases and the J gene lost 2 bases, with 8 bases spanning the gap. CDR3 amino acids: CASSLEEGAYEQYF. The DNA for the CDR3 is TGTGCCAGCAGCTTAGAAGAGGGCGCCTACGAGCAGTACTTC.

The chain links TRBV7-2 to TRBJ1-1, with D unresolved. Germline V gives CDR1 SGHTA, CDR2 FQGNSA. The V end was cut by 5 bases, the J end by 1 base, with 11 bases between. This CDR3 spans 14 amino acids. DNA for the CDR3: TGTGCCAGCAGCCTAGGACCCTCGAACACTGAAGCTTTCTTT. Amino acids: CASSLGPSNTEAFF.

In its sample, this clone was seen a few times. The chain combines TRBV25-1 with TRBJ2-1; 10 nucleotides line up with TRBD2. Germline trimming cut 3 bases from V and 8 bases from J; bases unmatched to any gene: 4. The CDR3 is 14 residues long. Germline V lookup: CDR1 MGHDK, CDR2 SYGVNS. CDR3 nucleotides: TGTGCCAGCAGTGATGGACTAGCGGACGATGAGCAGTTCTTC. It is translated as CASSDGLADDEQFF.

Comment on this clone: Other nucleotide sequences from this sample produce the same CDR3. The chain carries TRBV7-2 and TRBJ2-7; 8 bases are shared with TRBD2. The CDR3 totals 14 residues. With V trimmed by 3 bases and J by 0 bases, 1 base remained unmatched. Germline CDR1 SGHTA, CDR2 FQGNSA. The CDR3 DNA sequence: TGTGCCAGCAGCTTGAGCGGGAGCTCCTACGAGCAGTACTTC. This gives the protein CASSLSGSSYEQYF.

The chain joins TRBV5-1 to TRBJ2-7, with a weak D call TRBD1 (5 bases). The CDR3 has 14 residues. V was pared by 5 bases and J by 6 bases, with 18 bases between. CDR1 is SGHRS and CDR2 is YFSETQ in the germline V gene. In DNA, the CDR3 is TGCGCCAGCAGTTCCCTGGGCAGGGTGGGCGAGCAGTACTTC. Encoded protein: CASSSLGRVGEQYF. The variable domain in full, with the rest retrieved from reference TRBV5-1 and TRBJ2-7, is KAGVTQTPRYLIKTRGQQVTLSCSPISGHRSVSWYQQTPGQGLQFLFEYFSETQRNKGNFPGRFSGRQFSNSRSEMNVSTLELGDSALYLCASSSLGRVGEQYFGPGTRLTVT.

This clone was found a few times. CDR3 region: CASSQDGRGYETQYF. Here the CDR3 DNA reads TGCGCCAGCAGCCAAGATGGAAGAGGTTACGAGACCCAGTACTTC. The chain couples TRBV4-3 to TRBJ2-5, with D uncertain. Germline-derived CDR1 and CDR2 are LGHNA and YSLEER. V was pared by 0 bases and J by 5 bases, with 13 bases between. The CDR3 contains 15 residues.

This clone was found a few times. The same CDR3 arises from other DNA sequences in this sample as well. This sequence joins TRBV6-6 and TRBJ1-3; D remains unclear. The CDR3 covers 11 residues. Germline V gene sequence: CDR1 MNHNY, CDR2 SVGAGI (reference sequence). Trimming took 2 bases from V and 4 from J, leaving 0 bases between them. CDR3 DNA sequence: TGTGCCAGCAGTTACGGAAACACCATATATTTT. Protein sequence: CASSYGNTIYF.

Many counts were recorded for this clone. The CDR3 reads CASSEGRNAKNIQYF. The CDR3 coding sequence is TGTGCCAGCAGCGAGGGGCGGAACGCCAAAAACATTCAGTACTTC. This rearrangement joins TRBV2 to TRBJ2-4; D tentatively fits TRBD1 or TRBD2 (5 bases each). CDR1 and CDR2 from the germline V gene are SNHLY and FYNNEI. The CDR3 sequence is 15 residues long. Trimming removed 6 bases at V and 1 base at J, with 13 bases between.

The sample holds a few counts of this clone. The chain links TRBV6-1 to TRBJ1-4, with D perhaps matching TRBD1 (6 bases). Trimming pared 5 bases from V and 4 bases from J, leaving 14 bases between. The germline CDR1 and CDR2 sequences are MNHNS and SASEGT. The CDR3 loop spans 15 amino acids. CDR3 protein: CASSSYQGLNEKLFF. In DNA form, the CDR3 reads TGTGCCAGCAGTTCGTACCAGGGGCTTAATGAAAAACTGTTTTTT.

The chain couples TRBV5-4 to TRBJ2-1; D may be TRBD1 (6 bases). The germline CDR1 and CDR2 sequences are SGHNT and YYREEE (reference sequence). Trimming left V 7 bases short and J 4 bases short, with 18 bases between. The CDR3 is 15 residues long. Here the CDR3 DNA reads TGTGCCAGCGGGCCCCGGGACACGCTATACAATGAGCAGTTCTTC. This translates into CASGPRDTLYNEQFF.

This chain uses TRBV2 with TRBJ2-6; D is unresolved. This CDR3 spans 11 amino acids. With 2 bases removed from V and 15 bases from J, the gap between germline ends came to 8 bases. CDR1 and CDR2 from the germline V gene are SNHLY and FYNNEI. CDR3 DNA sequence: TGTGCCAGCAGTGAACCCGACGCCCTGACTTTC. It specifies CASSEPDALTF.

In this sample, this clone turned up a few times. The V call is TRBV28, the J call TRBJ2-7; 9 bases line up with TRBD1. The germline V gene encodes CDR1 MDHEN and CDR2 SYDVKM. The CDR3 loop spans 15 amino acids. V was pared by 1 base and J by 5 bases, with 6 bases of the junction left unmatched. CDR3 region: CASSLSDRGMNEQYF. For the CDR3, the DNA is TGTGCCAGCAGTTTATCCGACAGGGGGATGAACGAGCAGTACTTC.

This CDR3 reads CASSIFSGSTDTQYF. In nucleotides, the CDR3 is TGTGCCAGTAGTATCTTTAGCGGGAGCACAGATACGCAGTATTTT. V usage is TRBV19 and J usage is TRBJ2-3; 7 bases agree with TRBD2. Germline V gives CDR1 LNHDA, CDR2 SQIVND (reference sequence). V lost 3 bases, J lost 0 bases, and 3 bases stayed unmatched. This CDR3 region has 15 residues.

The rearrangement links TRBV4-2 to TRBJ1-3; tentative D call: TRBD1 (5 bases). The CDR3 runs 17 residues. The germline V gene has CDR1 LGHNA and CDR2 YNFKEQ. V lost 1 base, J lost 0 bases, and 13 bases lay in between. The CDR3 DNA follows: TGTGCCAGCAGCCAAGTGACAGATGGATCCTCTGGAAACACCATATATTTT. Translation: CASSQVTDGSSGNTIYF.

The V and J genes are TRBV5-1 and TRBJ2-3; the match to TRBD2 covers 10 bases. The CDR3 length is 17 residues. J gave up 4 bases and V 3 bases, and 11 bases lay outside the gene matches. Germline V gene data show CDR1 as SGHRS and CDR2 as YFSETQ. This CDR3 is CASSSSLTSGKADTQYF. CDR3 in DNA: TGCGCCAGCAGCTCCTCCCTAACTAGCGGGAAAGCAGATACGCAGTATTTT.

About this clone: At the DNA level, this CDR3 is encoded by other sequences in the same sample as well. The CDR3: CASSLWTSGNNEQFF. In nucleotides, the CDR3 is TGTGCCAGCAGTTTATGGACTAGCGGGAACAATGAGCAGTTCTTC. The chain uses TRBV28 and TRBJ2-1; TRBD2 agrees at 11 bases. With V trimmed by 0 bases and J by 5 bases, 0 bases remained unmatched. Germline CDR1 is MDHEN and CDR2 is SYDVKM. The CDR3 covers 15 residues. The whole variable domain, remainder taken from reference TRBV28 and TRBJ2-1, is DVKVTQSSRYLVKRTGEKVFLECVQDMDHENMFWYRQDPGLGLRLIYFSYDVKMKEKGDIPEGYSVSREKKERFSLILESASTNQTSMYLCASSLWTSGNNEQFFGPGTRLTVL.